One sample yielded the 6 T cell receptor beta chains listed below, sequenced in a study of cytomegalovirus exposure and HLA in healthy donors. 13 Jbeta primers and 60 Vbeta primers were used for the PCR. Generated by immunoSEQ multiplex PCR, the TCRdb table keeps only in-frame clones and is missing some. The sample lists 150,000 to 200,000 clones, roughly four fifths occurring once. Input material: PBMCs. The receptors derive from a woman aged 18-29 years in good health and CMV-seropositive.

The chain carries TRBV28 and TRBJ2-5; 14 bases are shared with TRBD2. The CDR3 contains 19 residues. J lost 0 bases, V lost 1 base, and 7 bases had no gene match. Germline lookup yields CDR1 MDHEN and CDR2 SYDVKM. The CDR3 spells CASSLYGLAGGVYQETQYF. In DNA form, the CDR3 reads TGTGCCAGCAGTTTATACGGACTAGCGGGGGGCGTGTACCAAGAGACCCAGTACTTC.

A single count supports this clone. The J gene is TRBJ2-1, the V gene TRBV5-6; 8 bases fit TRBD1. Germline CDR1 and CDR2: SGHDT and YYEEEE. With V trimmed by 6 bases and J by 3 bases, 20 bases remained unmatched. This CDR3 has 19 residues. CDR3 DNA: TGTGCCAGCACCGAAACATTGACAGGGGCTGGGGGGTACTACAATGAGCAGTTCTTC. Protein product: CASTETLTGAGGYYNEQFF.

The gene calls are TRBV5-4 and TRBJ1-2; TRBD1 is a possible D gene (5 bases). The ends were cut back, 0 bases at V and 10 bases at J, with 19 bases in the middle. The CDR3 totals 15 residues. Germline CDR1 is SGHNT and CDR2 is YYREEE (reference sequence). The CDR3 bases are TGTGCCAGCAGCTTGGCTGGGGACTACCCCGCTTCCTACACCTTC. Amino acid sequence: CASSLAGDYPASYTF.

V and J are TRBV6-5 and TRBJ2-7; perhaps TRBD1 as D (6 bases). This CDR3 comprises 14 residues. CDR1 MNHEY and CDR2 SVGAGI come from the germline V gene. The V and J ends lost 5 bases and 0 bases respectively, with 11 bases between them. The CDR3 region has the DNA TGTGCCAGCAGTCGTGACAGGTACTCCTACGAGCAGTACTTC. Its translation is CASSRDRYSYEQYF.

This chain links TRBV27 with TRBJ2-1; D gene unclear. Trimming left V 4 bases short and J 4 bases short, with 8 bases between. CDR1 is MNHEY, CDR2 SMNVEV, per germline (reference sequence). The CDR3 totals 13 residues. The CDR3, as DNA: TGTGCCAGCAGTTCAGAAGTTTACAATGAGCAGTTCTTC. Translation: CASSSEVYNEQFF.

The CDR3 nucleotides read TGTGCCAGCAGCTCTGGACTCTCCCCTCTATACTACGAGCAGTACTTC. Residues: CASSSGLSPLYYEQYF. The rearrangement joins TRBV7-9 to TRBJ2-7; a possible D gene is TRBD2 (5 bases). Deletions cut 4 bases from V and 3 bases from J, with 19 bases between. Germline loops: CDR1 SEHNR, CDR2 FQNEAQ (reference sequence). The CDR3 loop spans 16 amino acids.